The next 6 T cell receptor beta chains were all read from a single sample in a study of cytomegalovirus exposure and HLA in healthy donors. PCR employed 60 Vbeta and 13 Jbeta primers. Measured with immunoSEQ multiplex PCR; TCRdb has only the in-frame clones, and not every one. The repertoire includes 150,000 to 200,000 clones, 75% to 85% of them detected once, and under 2.5% sits in the top ten. Material for sequencing was PBMCs. Every receptor here comes from a woman in her thirties in good health and CMV-seronegative.

V gene TRBV27 combines with J gene TRBJ1-2; D possibly corresponds to TRBD1 (5 bases). Per the germline V gene, CDR1 is MNHEY and CDR2 is SMNVEV (reference sequence). V shed 9 bases and J shed 3 bases, with 14 bases lying between them. The CDR3 is made up of 13 amino acids. In DNA, the CDR3 is TGTGCCAGTGCGCCCAGGGTGGACTATGGCTACACCTTC. Encoded protein: CASAPRVDYGYTF.

This sequence joins TRBV7-9 and TRBJ1-2, with 7 nucleotides matching TRBD1. Germline-derived CDR1 and CDR2 are SEHNR and FQNEAQ (reference sequence). V trimming: 5 bases; J trimming: 4 bases; junction bases outside the gene matches: 13. The length of the CDR3 is 16 residues. The CDR3 loop reads CASSGWDSETVYGYTF. CDR3 bases: TGTGCCAGCAGCGGCTGGGACAGCGAGACGGTCTATGGCTACACCTTC.

The genes are TRBV5-6 and TRBJ1-6; the match to TRBD1 covers 7 bases. The junction had 7 bases not matched to a gene; V was cut back by 1 base and J by 0 bases. Germline CDR1 is SGHDT and CDR2 is YYEEEE. The CDR3 length is 18 residues. CDR3 sequence reads: CASSLLGTASSYNSPLHF. Here the CDR3 DNA reads TGTGCCAGCAGCTTGCTTGGGACAGCAAGCTCCTATAATTCACCCCTCCACTTT.

The rearrangement uses TRBV7-2 and TRBJ2-3; 13 bases match TRBD2. The junction had 6 bases not matched to a gene; V was cut back by 5 bases and J by 4 bases. The germline V gene encodes CDR1 SGHTA and CDR2 FQGNSA. The CDR3 consists of 16 residues. CDR3 amino acids: CASSLRLAGGPDTQYF. The CDR3 DNA is TGTGCCAGCAGCCTCCGACTAGCGGGAGGACCAGATACGCAGTATTTT. The full variable domain, with the rest looked up from reference TRBV7-2 and TRBJ2-3, is GAGVSQSPSNKVTEKGKDVELRCDPISGHTALYWYRQSLGQGLEFLIYFQGNSAPDKSGLPSDRFSAERTGGSVSTLTIQRTQQEDSAVYLCASSLRLAGGPDTQYFGPGTRLTVL.

A single count supports this clone. The chain combines TRBV4-1 with TRBJ2-1; no clear D. Trimming left V 3 bases short and J 4 bases short, with 7 bases between. This CDR3 contains 13 residues. Germline assignment: CDR1 MGHRA and CDR2 YSYEKL. The CDR3: CASSHAAYNEQFF. The CDR3, as DNA: TGCGCCAGCAGCCACGCGGCTTACAATGAGCAGTTCTTC.

The chain carries TRBV7-6 and TRBJ1-1; maybe TRBD1 (5 bases). V dropped 2 bases and J dropped 2 bases, with 12 bases sitting between them. CDR1 and CDR2 (germline): SGHVS, FNYEAQ. This CDR3 comprises 15 residues. The CDR3 bases are TGTGCCAGCAGCTTAATTGTGGGGCTAAACACTGAAGCTTTCTTT. The encoded protein is CASSLIVGLNTEAFF.